The rows below give T cell receptor beta chains drawn from one sample of a study of blood T cell repertoires in COVID-19. TCRdb keeps only in-frame clones here, not all; method: immunoSEQ multiplex PCR. Of approximately 350,000 clones listed, more than 80% are singletons. Sequencing used peripheral blood. The receptor source for this set is a woman between 25 and 40 years old with COVID-19, enrolled during active disease. Both conserved end residues are part of each CDR3. A D gene is named only where the DNA matches it firmly. Only part of the rows carry a size: once, few, many, or a class if the clone is expanded.

.	TRBV27	TRBD1	TRBJ1-2	TGTGCCAGCAGAGGAGGGGGCGGCTACACCTTC	CASRGGGGYTF
.	TRBV7-9	TRBD2	TRBJ2-5	TGTGCCAGCAGCTTCGGGGGGTACCAAGAGACCCAGTACTTC	CASSFGGYQETQYF
.	TRBV5-6	.	TRBJ1-6	TGTGCCAGCAGCTTAGGTCCAGGGGACTCACCCCTCCACTTT	CASSLGPGDSPLHF
.	TRBV28	TRBD1	TRBJ1-2	TGTGCCATCGGGACAGGGGGGCTGGGTGGGTACTATGGCTACACCTTC	CAIGTGGLGGYYGYTF
.	TRBV12-3/TRBV12-4	.	TRBJ1-5	TGTGCCAGCAGTTCCAGGGGCAATCAGCCCCAGCATTTT	CASSSRGNQPQHF
.	TRBV19	TRBD2	TRBJ2-3	TGTGCCAGTAGTCTTCCTGCGGGGGGGAGCGCAGATACGCAGTATTTT	CASSLPAGGSADTQYF
.	TRBV18	TRBD2	TRBJ2-7	TGTGCCAGCTCAGCTAGCGGGGGGACCTACGAGCAGTACTTC	CASSASGGTYEQYF
.	TRBV19	.	TRBJ1-1	TGTGCCAGTAGTATTTCTTCCCTTCGCACTGAAGCTTTCTTT	CASSISSLRTEAFF
.	TRBV5-4	TRBD2	TRBJ2-3	TGTGCCAGCAGCGCCGGGACTAGCGGACTGATCACAGATACGCAGTATTTT	CASSAGTSGLITDTQYF
few	TRBV7-9	.	TRBJ1-2	TGTGCCAGCAGCTTAGAGACAGGCTATGGCTACACCTTC	CASSLETGYGYTF
once	TRBV16	TRBD1	TRBJ2-4	TGTGCCAGCAGCCAATTGGGACAGGGGAGCGACATTCAGTACTTC	CASSQLGQGSDIQYF
.	TRBV2	TRBD2	TRBJ2-1	TGTGCCAGCAGAACCGGGACTAGCGGGGGTTACAATGAGCAGTTCTTC	CASRTGTSGGYNEQFF
once	TRBV20-1	TRBD1	TRBJ1-4	TGCAGTGCTAGTGGGACAGGGGGCGTCGAAAAACTGTTTTTT	CSASGTGGVEKLFF
.	TRBV7-9	TRBD1	TRBJ1-5	TGTGCCAGCAGCTTGGGACAGGCCCGCAATCAGCCCCAGCATTTT	CASSLGQARNQPQHF